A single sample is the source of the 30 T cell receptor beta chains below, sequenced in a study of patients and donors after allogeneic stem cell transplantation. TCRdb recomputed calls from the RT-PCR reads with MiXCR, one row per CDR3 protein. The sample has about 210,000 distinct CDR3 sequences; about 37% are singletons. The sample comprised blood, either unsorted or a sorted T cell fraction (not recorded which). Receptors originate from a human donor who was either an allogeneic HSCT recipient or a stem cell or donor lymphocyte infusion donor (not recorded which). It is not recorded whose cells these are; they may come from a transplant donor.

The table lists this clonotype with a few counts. CDR3 loop: CASRQLPGPRNEKLFF. The CDR3 DNA is TGTGCCAGCAGGCAATTACCGGGACCGAGAAATGAAAAACTGTTTTTT. The chain is built from TRBV6-1 and TRBJ1-4; D possibly corresponds to TRBD1 (5 bases). Per germline, CDR1 MNHNS and CDR2 SASEGT. The CDR3 loop spans 16 amino acids. V lost 6 bases and J lost 5, with 19 bases in between.

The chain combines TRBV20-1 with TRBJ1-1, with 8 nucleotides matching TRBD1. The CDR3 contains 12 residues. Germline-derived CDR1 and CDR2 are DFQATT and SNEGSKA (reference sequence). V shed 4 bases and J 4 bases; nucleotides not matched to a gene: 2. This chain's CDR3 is CSATDRGTEAFF. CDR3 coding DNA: TGCAGTGCTACCGACAGGGGCACTGAAGCTTTCTTT.

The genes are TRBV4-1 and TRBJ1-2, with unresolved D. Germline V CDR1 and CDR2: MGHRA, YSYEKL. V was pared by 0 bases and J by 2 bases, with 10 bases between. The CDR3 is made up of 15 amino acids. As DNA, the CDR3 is TGCGCCAGCAGCCAAGATGGGCCGGGGAACTATGGCTACACCTTC. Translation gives CASSQDGPGNYGYTF.

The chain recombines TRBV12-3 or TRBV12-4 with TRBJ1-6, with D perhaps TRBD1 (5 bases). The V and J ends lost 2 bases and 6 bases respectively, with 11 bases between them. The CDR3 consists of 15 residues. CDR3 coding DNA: TGTGCCAGCAGTTTATACTTGGGACCTAATTCACCCCTCCACTTT. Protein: CASSLYLGPNSPLHF.

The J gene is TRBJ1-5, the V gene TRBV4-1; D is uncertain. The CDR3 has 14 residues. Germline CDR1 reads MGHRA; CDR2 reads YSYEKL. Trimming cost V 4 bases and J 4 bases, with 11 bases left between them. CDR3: CASSLSRWNQPQHF. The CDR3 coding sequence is TGCGCCAGCAGCCTGTCCAGGTGGAATCAGCCCCAGCATTTT.

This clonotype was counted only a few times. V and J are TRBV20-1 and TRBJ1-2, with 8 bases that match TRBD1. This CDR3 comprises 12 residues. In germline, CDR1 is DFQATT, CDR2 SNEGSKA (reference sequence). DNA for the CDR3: TGCAAGACACAGGGGGTGGACTATGGCTACACCTTC. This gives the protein CKTQGVDYGYTF.

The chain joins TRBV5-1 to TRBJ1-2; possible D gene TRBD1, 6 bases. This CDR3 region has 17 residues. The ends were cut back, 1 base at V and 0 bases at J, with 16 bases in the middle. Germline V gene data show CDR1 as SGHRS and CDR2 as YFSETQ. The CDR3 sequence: CASSLLFRGFSNYGYTF. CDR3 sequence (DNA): TGCGCCAGCAGCTTGCTATTTAGGGGGTTCTCTAACTATGGCTACACCTTC. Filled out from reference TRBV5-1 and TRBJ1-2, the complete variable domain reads KAGVTQTPRYLIKTRGQQVTLSCSPISGHRSVSWYQQTPGQGLQFLFEYFSETQRNKGNFPGRFSGRQFSNSRSEMNVSTLELGDSALYLCASSLLFRGFSNYGYTFGSGTRLTVV.

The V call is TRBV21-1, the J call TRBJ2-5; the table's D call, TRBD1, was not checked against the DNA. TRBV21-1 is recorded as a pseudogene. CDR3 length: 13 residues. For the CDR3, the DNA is TGTGCCAGCATAAAGGGCGACCAAGAGACCCAGTACTTC. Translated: CASIKGDQETQYF.

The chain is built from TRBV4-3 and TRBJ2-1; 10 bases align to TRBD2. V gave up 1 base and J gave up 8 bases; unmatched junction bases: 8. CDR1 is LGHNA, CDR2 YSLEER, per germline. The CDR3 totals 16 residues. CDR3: CASSQAPSGGVDEQFF. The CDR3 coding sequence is TGCGCCAGCAGCCAAGCCCCTAGCGGGGGCGTCGATGAGCAGTTCTTC.

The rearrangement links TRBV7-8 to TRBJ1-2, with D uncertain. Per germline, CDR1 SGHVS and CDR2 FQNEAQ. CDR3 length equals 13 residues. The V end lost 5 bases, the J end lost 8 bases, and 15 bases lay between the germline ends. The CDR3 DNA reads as TGTGCCAGCAGCCAGCCAGGAATGGGGGGCTACACCTTC. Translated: CASSQPGMGGYTF.

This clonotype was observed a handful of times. The CDR3 DNA reads as TGTGCCAGCAGTGGCCGACTAGCCTGGGTCTACGAGCAGTACTTC. The encoded protein is CASSGRLAWVYEQYF. This chain connects TRBV6-1 to TRBJ2-7; 7 nucleotides match TRBD2. Germline lookup yields CDR1 MNHNS and CDR2 SASEGT. The CDR3 is 15 amino acids. Unmatched junction bases numbered 9, after V lost 4 bases and J lost 3 bases.

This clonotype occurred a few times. DNA for the CDR3: TGTGCCAGCCGGTGGAGGTCCCCCCTCCACTTT. Protein: CASRWRSPLHF. This chain links TRBV6-2 or TRBV6-3 with TRBJ1-6; D call uncertain. The V and J ends lost 8 bases and 13 bases respectively, with 12 bases between them. The CDR3 is 11 amino acids. Per germline, CDR1 MNHEY and CDR2 SVGEGT.

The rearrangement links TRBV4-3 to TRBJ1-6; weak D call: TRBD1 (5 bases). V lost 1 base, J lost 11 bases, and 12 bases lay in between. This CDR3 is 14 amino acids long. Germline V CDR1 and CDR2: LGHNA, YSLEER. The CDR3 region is CASSQARGVPPLHF. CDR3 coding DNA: TGCGCCAGCAGCCAAGCCCGGGGGGTCCCACCCCTCCACTTT.

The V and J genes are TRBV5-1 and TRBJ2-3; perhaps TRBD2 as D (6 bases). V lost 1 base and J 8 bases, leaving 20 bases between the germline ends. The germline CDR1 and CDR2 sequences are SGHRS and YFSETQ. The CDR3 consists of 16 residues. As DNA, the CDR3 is TGCGCCAGCAGCTTGTGGGACTCACTTTATCGGGGTACGCAGTATTTT. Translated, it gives CASSLWDSLYRGTQYF.

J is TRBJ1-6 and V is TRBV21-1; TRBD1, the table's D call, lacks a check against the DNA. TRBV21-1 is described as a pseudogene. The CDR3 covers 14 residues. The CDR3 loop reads CASSTEGGNSPLHF. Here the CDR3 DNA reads TGTGCCAGCAGCACGGAGGGGGGCAATTCACCCCTCCACTTT.

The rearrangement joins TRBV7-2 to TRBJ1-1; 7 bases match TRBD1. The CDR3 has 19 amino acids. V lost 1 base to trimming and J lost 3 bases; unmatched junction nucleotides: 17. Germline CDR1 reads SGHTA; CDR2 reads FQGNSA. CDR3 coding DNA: TGTGCCAGCAGCTTAGTCCCGACCCGACAGGGCCTTCGGGACACTGAAGCTTTCTTT. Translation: CASSLVPTRQGLRDTEAFF.

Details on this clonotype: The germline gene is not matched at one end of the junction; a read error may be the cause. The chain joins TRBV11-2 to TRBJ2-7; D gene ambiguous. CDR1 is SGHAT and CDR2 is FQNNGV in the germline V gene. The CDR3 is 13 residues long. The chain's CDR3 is CASSAYPARARIF. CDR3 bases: TGTGCCAGCAGCGCATATCCGGCAAGGGCCAGGATCTTC. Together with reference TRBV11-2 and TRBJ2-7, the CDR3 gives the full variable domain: EAGVAQSPRYKIIEKRQSVAFWCNPISGHATLYWYQQILGQGPKLLIQFQNNGVVDDSQLPKDRFSAERLKGVDSTLKIQPAKLEDSAVYLCASSAYPARARIFGPGTRLTVT.

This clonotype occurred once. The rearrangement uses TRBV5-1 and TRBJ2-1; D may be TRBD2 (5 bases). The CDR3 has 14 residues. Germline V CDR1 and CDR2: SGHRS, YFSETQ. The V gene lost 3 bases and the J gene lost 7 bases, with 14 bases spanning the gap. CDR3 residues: CASSSSARGNEQFF. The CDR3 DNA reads TGCGCCAGCAGCTCCTCGGCGCGAGGGAATGAGCAGTTCTTC.

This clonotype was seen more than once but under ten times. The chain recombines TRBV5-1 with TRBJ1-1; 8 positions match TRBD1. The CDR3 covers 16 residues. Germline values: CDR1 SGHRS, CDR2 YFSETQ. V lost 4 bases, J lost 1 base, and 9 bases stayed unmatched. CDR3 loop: CASSPGTGGGNTEAFF. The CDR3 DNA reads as TGCGCCAGCAGCCCTGGGACAGGAGGGGGGAACACTGAAGCTTTCTTT.

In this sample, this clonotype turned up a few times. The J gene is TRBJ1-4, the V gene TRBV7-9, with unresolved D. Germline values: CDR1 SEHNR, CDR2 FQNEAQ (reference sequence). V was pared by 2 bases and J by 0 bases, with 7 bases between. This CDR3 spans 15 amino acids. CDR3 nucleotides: TGTGCCAGCAGCTTATCGGGAGCAACTAATGAAAAACTGTTTTTT. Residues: CASSLSGATNEKLFF. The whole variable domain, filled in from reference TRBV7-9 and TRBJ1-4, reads DTGVSQNPRHKITKRGQNVTFRCDPISEHNRLYWYRQTLGQGPEFLTYFQNEAQLEKSRLLSDRFSAERPKGSFSTLEIQRTEQGDSAMYLCASSLSGATNEKLFFGSGTQLSVL.

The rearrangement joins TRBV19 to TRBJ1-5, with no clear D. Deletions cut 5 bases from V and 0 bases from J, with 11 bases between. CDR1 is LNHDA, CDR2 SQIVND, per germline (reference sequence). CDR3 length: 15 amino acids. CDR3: CASSWFRNSNQPQHF. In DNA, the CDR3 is TGTGCCAGTAGTTGGTTTCGGAATAGCAATCAGCCCCAGCATTTT.

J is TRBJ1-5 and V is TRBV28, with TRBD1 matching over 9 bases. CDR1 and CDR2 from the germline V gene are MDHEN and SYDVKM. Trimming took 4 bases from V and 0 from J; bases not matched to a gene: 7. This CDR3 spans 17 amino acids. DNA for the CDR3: TGTGCCAGCAGTTCCCCTGGGACAGGGAATAGCAATCAGCCCCAGCATTTT. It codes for CASSSPGTGNSNQPQHF.

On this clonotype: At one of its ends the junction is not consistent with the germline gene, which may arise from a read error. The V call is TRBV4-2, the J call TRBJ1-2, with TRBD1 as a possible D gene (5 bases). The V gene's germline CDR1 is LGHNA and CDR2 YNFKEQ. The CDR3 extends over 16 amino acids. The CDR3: CASSEEGLGVDYGYTF. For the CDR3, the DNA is TGTGCCAGCAGCGAAGAGGGGTTAGGGGTTGACTATGGCTACACCTTC.

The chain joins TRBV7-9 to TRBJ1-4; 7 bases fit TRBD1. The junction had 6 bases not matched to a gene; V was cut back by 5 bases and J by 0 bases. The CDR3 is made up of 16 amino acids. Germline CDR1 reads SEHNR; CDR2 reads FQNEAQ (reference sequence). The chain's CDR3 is CASSADRTSTNEKLFF. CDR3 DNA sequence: TGTGCCAGCAGCGCGGACAGGACCTCAACTAATGAAAAACTGTTTTTT.

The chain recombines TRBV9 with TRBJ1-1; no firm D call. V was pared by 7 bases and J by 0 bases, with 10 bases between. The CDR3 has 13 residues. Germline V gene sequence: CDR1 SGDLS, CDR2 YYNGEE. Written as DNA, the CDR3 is TGTGCCAGCGCAGATCAGGTGAACACTGAAGCTTTCTTT. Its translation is CASADQVNTEAFF.

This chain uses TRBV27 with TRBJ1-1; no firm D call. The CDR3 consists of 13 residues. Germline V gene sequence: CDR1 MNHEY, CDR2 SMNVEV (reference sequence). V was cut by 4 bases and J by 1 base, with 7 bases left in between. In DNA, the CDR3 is TGTGCCAGCAGTTCCCGTCCGAACACTGAAGCTTTCTTT. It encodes CASSSRPNTEAFF.

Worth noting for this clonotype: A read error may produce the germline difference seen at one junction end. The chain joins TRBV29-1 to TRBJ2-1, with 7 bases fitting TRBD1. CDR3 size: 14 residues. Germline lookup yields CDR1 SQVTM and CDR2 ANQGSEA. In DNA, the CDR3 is TGCAGCGTTGAGGGGGACAGACTCTACAATGAGCAGTTCTTT. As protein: CSVEGDRLYNEQFF.

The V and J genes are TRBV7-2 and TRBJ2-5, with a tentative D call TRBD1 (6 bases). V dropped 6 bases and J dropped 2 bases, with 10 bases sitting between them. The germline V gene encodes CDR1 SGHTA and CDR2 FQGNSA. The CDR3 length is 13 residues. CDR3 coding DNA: TGTGCCAGCAGAAGCGACAGGCAAGAGACCCAGTACTTC. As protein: CASRSDRQETQYF.

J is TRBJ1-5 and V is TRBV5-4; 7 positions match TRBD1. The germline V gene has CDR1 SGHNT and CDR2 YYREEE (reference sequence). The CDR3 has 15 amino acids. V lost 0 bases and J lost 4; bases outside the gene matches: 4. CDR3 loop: CASSLDRGPNQPQHF. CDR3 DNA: TGTGCCAGCAGCTTGGACAGGGGCCCAAATCAGCCCCAGCATTTT.

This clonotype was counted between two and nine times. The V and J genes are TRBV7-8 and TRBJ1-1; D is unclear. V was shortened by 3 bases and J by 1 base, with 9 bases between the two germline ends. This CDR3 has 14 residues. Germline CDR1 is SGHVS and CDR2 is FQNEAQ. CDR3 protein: CASSLWTANTEAFF. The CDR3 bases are TGTGCCAGCAGCTTGTGGACTGCGAACACTGAAGCTTTCTTT. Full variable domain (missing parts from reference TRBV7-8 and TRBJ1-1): GAGVSQSPRYKVAKRGQDVALRCDPISGHVSLFWYQQALGQGPEFLTYFQNEAQLDKSGLPSDRFFAERPEGSVSTLKIQRTQQEDSAVYLCASSLWTANTEAFFGQGTRLTVV.